The present entry profiles one TCR beta chain with its context. This clonotype was observed a handful of times. What antigen it recognizes has not been identified. No per-base quality is available; no much larger clone lies one base away. Library preparation was by 5' RACE. Sequencing relied on a NextSeq 500. In the TCR library protocol, unique molecular identifiers were attached to individual cDNA molecules to correct for PCR bias and sequencing error. TCR alpha and beta chains were both sequenced, and the abundances of alpha and beta sequences in each sample were closely correlated with each other. On the study's bioinformatics: V gene, J gene and CDR3 annotation of TCR sequences was performed with Decombinator V4. Expanded TCRs were defined as changing significantly between any two time points under a Poisson model with p below 0.0001. TCR abundances were normalised to the total number of TCRs sequenced per sample and were expressed as counts per million. MAIT TCRs were defined by TRAV1-2 paired with TRAJ12, TRAJ20 or TRAJ33, and iNKT TCRs by TRAV10 paired with TRAJ18. VDJdb, accessed 1 November 2021, was searched for CMV, EBV and SARS-CoV-2 annotated TCRs, excluding TCRs annotated for multiple antigens. In-frame beta chains were kept once TCRdb had trimmed the public reads at Q25 with fastp and called clones with MiXCR. Each entry is one CDR3 protein sequence, shown with its most common DNA and genes. TCRdb's processing, not the study's, gives the V and J calls here. The sample has just over 60,000 distinct CDR3 sequences on record, roughly a tenth of them singletons. 1.2% of the sample belongs to the ten largest clones.

The entry originates in a study of early T cells in non-severe SARS-CoV-2 infection (dated by TCRdb to the early 2020s). A note on the overall study: Because TCR sequencing was done on bulk RNA from unsorted whole blood, the alpha and beta chains could not be paired.

This was a case-control study nested in a cohort of healthcare workers in London, UK, who had nasopharyngeal swab PCR tests and blood samples taken every week. Healthcare workers were recruited between 23 and 31 March 2020, during the week of the UK lockdown, and were followed weekly for up to roughly 15 weeks. General conclusions and limits of the study: VDJdb matching was skewed toward anti-spike CD8 responses and likely underestimated virus-specific expansions, missing private and CD4 specificities.

V has 5 bases trimmed and J has 6 bases trimmed; junction bases matching no gene number 6. Measured from the cysteine to the phenylalanine, the CDR3 is 14 residues long. CDR3 DNA is the only sequence kept; it has 42 bases, read in frame from the first base. CDR1 SGHTA and CDR2 FQGTGA are derived from the germline V gene. The chain was built from TRBV7-3 and TRBJ2-3; 9 central bases correspond to TRBD1. The sequence came from an adult who was a healthcare worker with PCR-confirmed SARS-CoV-2 infection or an uninfected control (not recorded which). Sequences were obtained from whole blood. The bases read TGTGCCAGCAGCCCGGACAGGGGATGGGATACGCAGTATTTT. The encoded protein is CASSPDRGWDTQYF.